Listed below are T cell receptor beta chains from one sample, sequenced in a study of blood T cell repertoires in COVID-19. Using immunoSEQ multiplex PCR, the repertoire was profiled, and TCRdb retains in-frame clones only, with some absent. This table has roughly 150,000 clones, approximately 75% appearing once. The sequencing input was peripheral blood. The receptors derive from a human donor in a cohort sampled during active COVID-19. CDR3s include the opening cysteine and the closing phenylalanine or tryptophan. D genes are given only for firm matches. Only part of the rows carry a size: once, few, many, or a class if the clone is expanded.

J gene | V gene | clone size | D gene | CDR3 protein | CDR3 DNA
TRBJ1-1 | TRBV10-2 | few | . | CAGRRGLNTEAFF | TGCGCGGGGAGGAGGGGCCTGAACACTGAAGCTTTCTTT
TRBJ2-3 | TRBV5-5 | . | . | CASSQGGGDTQYF | TGTGCCAGCAGCCAAGGTGGAGGGGATACGCAGTATTTT
TRBJ1-2 | TRBV27 | . | TRBD1 | CASRPKGTGGFNYGYTF | TGTGCCAGCAGGCCGAAAGGGACAGGGGGCTTTAACTATGGCTACACCTTC
TRBJ2-5 | TRBV2 | . | TRBD2 | CASSNRGGRETQYF | TGTGCCAGCAGTAATCGGGGGGGCCGGGAGACCCAGTACTTC
TRBJ2-7 | TRBV27 | . | TRBD2 | CASRPSGSFSEQYF | TGTGCCAGCAGACCTAGCGGGAGTTTTTCCGAGCAGTACTTC
TRBJ2-7 | TRBV15 | . | . | CATSRQGGEQYF | TGTGCCACCAGCAGACAGGGGGGCGAGCAGTACTTC
TRBJ1-3 | TRBV2 | . | . | CASSEDARATSGNTIYF | TGTGCCAGCAGTGAGGACGCCAGGGCCACCTCTGGAAACACCATATATTTT
TRBJ1-2 | TRBV6-1 | . | . | CASSEDGLRGGYTF | TGTGCCAGCAGTGAAGATGGCCTCCGAGGGGGCTACACCTTC
TRBJ2-3 | TRBV21-1 | . | . | CASSLRAADTQYF | TGTGCCAGCAGCTTGAGGGCCGCAGATACGCAGTATTTT
TRBJ1-1 | TRBV27 | . | . | CASSLSGGANEAFF | TGTGCCAGCAGTTTATCGGGGGGAGCAAACGAAGCTTTCTTT
TRBJ1-5 | TRBV19 | . | . | CASTNRARADQPQHF | TGTGCCAGTACTAACAGGGCCAGGGCTGATCAGCCCCAGCATTTT
TRBJ2-7 | TRBV3-1/TRBV3-2 | . | TRBD1 | CASSQGTGGQGYEQYF | TGTGCCAGCAGCCAAGGGACAGGGGGCCAAGGATACGAGCAGTACTTC
TRBJ1-2 | TRBV2 | few | . | CASRPGGSYGYTF | TGTGCCAGTCGCCCGGGGGGGAGCTATGGCTACACCTTC
TRBJ2-1 | TRBV10-1 | . | . | CASSESWTSPSGQFF | TGCGCCAGCAGTGAGTCTTGGACGTCCCCCAGCGGGCAGTTCTTC
TRBJ1-2 | TRBV2 | . | . | CASFSYGYTF | TGTGCCAGTTTTAGCTATGGCTACACCTTC
TRBJ2-3 | TRBV10-3 | . | TRBD2 | CAISVAGGGTDTQYF | TGTGCCATCAGTGTAGCGGGGGGGGGCACAGATACGCAGTATTTT
TRBJ2-1 | TRBV6-5 | . | . | CASSRPGYNEQFF | TGTGCCAGCAGCCGCCCGGGTTACAATGAGCAGTTCTTC
TRBJ2-7 | TRBV7-2 | once | TRBD2 | CASSLGAGGRYEQYF | TGTGCCAGCAGCTTAGGAGCGGGAGGAAGGTACGAGCAGTACTTC
TRBJ2-5 | TRBV6-5 | . | TRBD1 | CASRITRGRTETQYF | TGTGCCAGCAGAATAACTAGGGGGCGGACGGAGACCCAGTACTTC
TRBJ2-4 | TRBV19 | . | TRBD1 | CASSIEDRGGNIQYF | TGTGCCAGTAGTATAGAAGACAGGGGGGGAAACATTCAGTACTTC
TRBJ1-5 | TRBV15 | once | . | CATSGSQGINQPQHF | TGTGCCACCAGCGGAAGTCAGGGAATCAATCAGCCCCAGCATTTT
TRBJ2-3 | TRBV27 | . | TRBD1 | CASMGQGVTQYF | TGTGCCAGTATGGGGCAGGGGGTCACGCAGTATTTT
TRBJ1-5 | TRBV7-8 | . | TRBD1 | CASSTNRGLGYQPQHF | TGTGCCAGCAGCACTAACAGGGGACTGGGATATCAGCCCCAGCATTTT
TRBJ2-7 | TRBV11-3 | . | TRBD1 | CASSSGQGGSYEQYF | TGTGCCAGCAGCTCCGGACAGGGTGGTTCCTACGAGCAGTACTTC
TRBJ2-2 | TRBV3-1/TRBV3-2 | once | . | CASSRGGTGELFF | TGTGCCAGCAGCCGTGGAGGGACCGGGGAGCTGTTTTTT
TRBJ2-1 | TRBV3-1/TRBV3-2 | . | TRBD2 | CASSLPSGGNEQFF | TGTGCCAGCAGCCTCCCTAGCGGGGGCAATGAGCAGTTCTTC
TRBJ2-7 | TRBV10-3 | . | TRBD1 | CAISGGQGYHEQYF | TGTGCCATCAGTGGGGGACAGGGTTACCACGAGCAGTACTTC
TRBJ1-1 | TRBV28 | . | . | CASSLTGMNTEAFF | TGTGCCAGCAGTTTAACAGGGATGAACACTGAAGCTTTCTTT
TRBJ1-1 | TRBV7-8 | . | TRBD1 | CASSLPGQASFGF | TGTGCCAGCAGCCTACCGGGACAGGCCAGTTTTGGGTTT
TRBJ2-7 | TRBV6-5 | . | TRBD2 | CASSYAGAYEQYF | TGTGCCAGCAGTTACGCGGGGGCCTACGAGCAGTACTTC
TRBJ2-7 | TRBV5-1 | . | TRBD1 | CASSMGQGLAEQYF | TGCGCCAGCAGCATGGGACAGGGCCTAGCCGAGCAGTACTTC
TRBJ1-2 | TRBV29-1 | . | . | CSVEGYTLAGGYTF | TGCAGCGTTGAAGGCTACACCCTAGCGGGTGGCTACACCTTC
TRBJ2-7 | TRBV27 | few | TRBD2 | CASWEGGREYF | TGTGCCAGCTGGGAGGGTGGCCGGGAGTACTTC
TRBJ1-3 | TRBV7-8 | few | TRBD1 | CASSFGDRVSGNTIYF | TGTGCCAGCAGCTTTGGGGACAGGGTGTCCGGAAACACCATATATTTT
TRBJ2-7 | TRBV5-1 | . | TRBD2 | CASSLLASGRDEQYF | TGCGCCAGCAGCTTGTTAGCTAGCGGGAGAGACGAGCAGTACTTC
TRBJ2-2 | TRBV9 | . | TRBD2 | CASRAGANTGELFF | TGTGCCAGTAGAGCGGGAGCGAACACCGGGGAGCTGTTTTTT
TRBJ2-5 | TRBV10-1 | . | TRBD2 | CASSLAGAGETQYF | TGCGCCAGCAGCCTAGCGGGAGCGGGGGAGACCCAGTACTTC
TRBJ2-7 | TRBV27 | . | TRBD2 | CASTSGSSYEQYF | TGTGCCAGCACCAGCGGGAGCTCCTACGAGCAGTACTTC
TRBJ2-5 | TRBV13 | . | . | CASSLDPEETQYF | TGTGCCAGCAGCTTAGATCCGGAAGAGACCCAGTACTTC
TRBJ1-2 | TRBV6-5 | . | TRBD1 | CAAEGGIYYGYTF | TGTGCCGCGGAAGGGGGCATATATTATGGCTACACCTTC